This passage covers 23 T cell receptor beta chains from one sample sequenced in a study of blood T cell repertoires in COVID-19. Libraries were prepared by immunoSEQ multiplex PCR; TCRdb keeps only in-frame clonotypes and omits some of them. The sample consists of some 360,000 clones, 87% of them appearing once. Sequencing was done on a sample of peripheral blood. These receptors all stem from a woman between 55 and 75 years old with COVID-19, enrolled during active disease.

The chain carries TRBV6-5 and TRBJ2-7, with TRBD2 identical over 9 bases. This CDR3 is 15 amino acids long. Germline CDR1 and CDR2: MNHEY and SVGAGI. V lost 4 bases and J lost 4; bases outside the gene matches: 8. CDR3 DNA sequence: TGTGCCAGCAGTTCTCCGCGGGGGGGCCCGTACGAGCAGTACTTC. Translation gives CASSSPRGGPYEQYF.

The rearrangement joins TRBV10-3 to TRBJ1-3; D is uncertain. This CDR3 is built from 13 residues. Germline V lookup: CDR1 ENHRY, CDR2 SYGVKD. Trimming cost V 6 bases and J 4 bases, with 10 bases left between them. CDR3 amino acids: CAISRTSGNTIYF. CDR3 DNA: TGTGCCATCAGCCGGACTTCCGGAAACACCATATATTTT.

This chain connects TRBV5-1 to TRBJ1-4; 9 bases align to TRBD1. This CDR3 contains 17 residues. With 2 bases clipped from V and 11 bases from J, the junction kept 16 bases outside the gene matches. Germline V CDR1 and CDR2: SGHRS, YFSETQ. CDR3 amino acids: CASSFDETGGTTGKLFF. In DNA, the CDR3 is TGCGCCAGCAGCTTCGATGAAACAGGGGGCACAACTGGGAAACTGTTTTTT. The full variable domain, rest sourced from reference TRBV5-1 and TRBJ1-4, is KAGVTQTPRYLIKTRGQQVTLSCSPISGHRSVSWYQQTPGQGLQFLFEYFSETQRNKGNFPGRFSGRQFSNSRSEMNVSTLELGDSALYLCASSFDETGGTTGKLFFGSGTQLSVL.

This chain uses TRBV30 with TRBJ1-3; D is ambiguous. V was pared by 3 bases and J by 9 bases, with 15 bases between. The CDR3 has 13 residues. Looked up from germline, CDR1 is GTSNPN and CDR2 is SVGIG (reference sequence). The CDR3: CAWRSGQSSTIYF. The CDR3 bases are TGTGCCTGGAGGTCGGGTCAGAGTTCCACCATATATTTT.

The chain is built from TRBV30 and TRBJ1-1; possible D gene TRBD1, 5 bases. This CDR3 has 14 residues. Trimming took off 0 bases at V and 1 base at J, with 9 bases between the two ends. In germline, CDR1 is GTSNPN, CDR2 SVGIG (reference sequence). The CDR3 DNA follows: TGTGCCTGGAGTGTCGGGGGGGGGAACACTGAAGCTTTCTTT. Its protein product is CAWSVGGGNTEAFF.

Remarks on this clone: Other DNA sequences from this sample encode an identical CDR3 as well. V and J are TRBV5-1 and TRBJ2-3, with 8 bases lining up with TRBD1. This CDR3 spans 15 amino acids. Trimming took 0 bases from V and 0 from J; bases not matched to a gene: 0. CDR1 SGHRS and CDR2 YFSETQ come from the germline V gene. In DNA form, the CDR3 reads TGCGCCAGCAGCTTGGGGGACAGGAGCACAGATACGCAGTATTTT. This codes for CASSLGDRSTDTQYF. Together with reference TRBV5-1 and TRBJ2-3, the CDR3 gives the full variable domain: KAGVTQTPRYLIKTRGQQVTLSCSPISGHRSVSWYQQTPGQGLQFLFEYFSETQRNKGNFPGRFSGRQFSNSRSEMNVSTLELGDSALYLCASSLGDRSTDTQYFGPGTRLTVL.

The CDR3 here is CASRAFPRYEQYF. The DNA of the CDR3 is TGTGCCAGCAGGGCCTTCCCTAGGTACGAGCAGTACTTC. The V gene is TRBV27, the J gene TRBJ2-7; D is unresolved. CDR1 is MNHEY and CDR2 is SMNVEV in the germline V gene (reference sequence). V was cut by 6 bases and J by 4 bases, with 13 bases left in between. CDR3 length: 13 amino acids.

The rearrangement joins TRBV19 to TRBJ1-5; 10 nucleotides agree with TRBD1. The CDR3 has 14 residues. Per the germline V gene, CDR1 is LNHDA and CDR2 is SQIVND (reference sequence). The J segment lost 5 bases and the V segment lost 5 bases, leaving 3 bases of the junction unmatched. CDR3 sequence reads: CASSLGQGHQPQHF. CDR3 DNA sequence: TGTGCCAGTAGTCTGGGACAGGGGCATCAGCCCCAGCATTTT.

As DNA, the CDR3 is TGTGCCACGGGACAGGCTGGAAACACCATATATTTT. Residues: CATGQAGNTIYF. The chain couples TRBV19 to TRBJ1-3; 8 bases are a match to TRBD1. The CDR3 contains 12 residues. Trimming at V came to 10 bases and at J to 2 bases, leaving 1 base not matched to a gene. Germline V lookup: CDR1 LNHDA, CDR2 SQIVND (reference sequence).

The rearrangement uses TRBV29-1 and TRBJ2-2; 10 bases agree with TRBD2. The CDR3 totals 14 residues. In germline, CDR1 is SQVTM, CDR2 ANQGSEA. After removal of 6 bases from V and 5 bases from J, the junction contained 6 bases not matched to a gene. The CDR3 DNA reads as TGCAGCGTGCCGGGACTAGCGACAACCGGGGAGCTGTTTTTT. This encodes CSVPGLATTGELFF.

The CDR3 loop reads CASSQQNGDVRNTEAFF. CDR3 DNA: TGCGCCAGCAGTCAACAGAACGGAGACGTCCGAAACACTGAAGCTTTCTTT. The chain employs TRBV23-1 and TRBJ1-1; D is undetermined. TRBV23-1 is marked as an open reading frame, function uncertain. CDR3 size: 17 residues. Trimming stripped 2 bases from V and 2 bases from J, with 18 bases between.

In its sample, this clone was seen once. This rearrangement joins TRBV19 to TRBJ1-5; tentative D call: TRBD1 (6 bases). The V end was cut by 0 bases, the J end by 5 bases, with 11 bases between. Germline lookup yields CDR1 LNHDA and CDR2 SQIVND (reference sequence). The CDR3 totals 15 residues. In nucleotides, the CDR3 is TGTGCCAGTAGTATAGAGAACAGGGTATATCAGCCCCAGCATTTT. Residues: CASSIENRVYQPQHF. Combining the CDR3 with reference TRBV19 and TRBJ1-5 gives the whole variable domain DGGITQSPKYLFRKEGQNVTLSCEQNLNHDAMYWYRQDPGQGLRLIYYSQIVNDFQKGDIAEGYSVSREKKESFPLTVTSAQKNPTAFYLCASSIENRVYQPQHFGDGTRLSIL.

In the case of this clone: This CDR3 is also generated by other DNA sequences in the sample. The rearrangement links TRBV5-1 to TRBJ1-6, with TRBD1 as a possible D gene (6 bases). There are 14 residues in the CDR3. The V end lost 0 bases, the J end lost 7 bases, and 8 bases lay between the germline ends. CDR1 and CDR2 (germline): SGHRS, YFSETQ. The DNA for the CDR3 is TGCGCCAGCAGCTTGGAGGGGGGGAATTCACCCCTCCACTTT. Protein: CASSLEGGNSPLHF.

The chain recombines TRBV5-1 with TRBJ1-4, with D unresolved. V was pared by 6 bases and J by 6 bases, with 12 bases between. The CDR3 consists of 13 residues. In germline, CDR1 is SGHRS, CDR2 YFSETQ. CDR3 bases: TGCGCCAGCACAAGCGGGGAGGATGAAAAACTGTTTTTT. Amino acids: CASTSGEDEKLFF.

The V gene is TRBV15, the J gene TRBJ1-6, with 7 bases lining up with TRBD1. Germline CDR1 reads LNHNV; CDR2 reads YYDKDF (reference sequence). The CDR3 is 19 amino acids. Losses at the gene ends were 0 bases for V and 0 bases for J; bases not matched to a gene: 8. CDR3: CATSRDPPTGSSYNSPLHF. The CDR3 nucleotides are TGTGCCACCAGCAGAGACCCCCCGACAGGGAGCTCCTATAATTCACCCCTCCACTTT.

J is TRBJ1-1 and V is TRBV9; 7 bases are a match to TRBD1. CDR1 SGDLS and CDR2 YYNGEE come from the germline V gene. Trimming took 3 bases from V and 10 from J; bases not matched to a gene: 15. This CDR3 is built from 15 residues. In DNA, the CDR3 is TGTGCCAGCAGCGAACGGACAGGAGATTTAAATAGAGCTTTCTTT. It codes for CASSERTGDLNRAFF. Full variable domain (missing parts from reference TRBV9 and TRBJ1-1): DSGVTQTPKHLITATGQRVTLRCSPRSGDLSVYWYQQSLDQGLQFLIQYYNGEERAKGNILERFSAQQFPDLHSELNLSSLELGDSALYFCASSERTGDLNRAFFGQGTRLTVV.

The chain is built from TRBV6-5 and TRBJ2-1; a weak D match, TRBD2 (6 bases). V was trimmed by 4 bases and J by 4 bases, leaving 17 bases between them. The CDR3 covers 16 residues. Germline lookup yields CDR1 MNHEY and CDR2 SVGAGI. The CDR3 DNA reads TGTGCCAGCAGTTCCTCCTCGGGGGAGCATTACAATGAGCAGTTCTTC. Translated, it gives CASSSSSGEHYNEQFF.

V is TRBV15 and J is TRBJ1-3, with TRBD1 as a possible D gene (5 bases). This CDR3 is 18 amino acids long. Germline V gene sequence: CDR1 LNHNV, CDR2 YYDKDF (reference sequence). The germline V and J ends were trimmed by 0 bases and 0 bases, with 15 bases remaining between them. Written as DNA, the CDR3 is TGTGCCACCAGCAGAGACGCCCTGCGGGGGAACTCTGGAAACACCATATATTTT. As protein: CATSRDALRGNSGNTIYF.

The chain joins TRBV28 to TRBJ2-3, with 8 bases identical to TRBD2. The CDR3 consists of 15 residues. The V gene's germline CDR1 is MDHEN and CDR2 SYDVKM. V lost 10 bases, J lost 2 bases, and 11 bases stayed unmatched. In DNA, the CDR3 is TGTGCCACCCACCCCCCAGCGGGGGACACAGATACGCAGTATTTT. Its protein is CATHPPAGDTDTQYF.

The chain combines TRBV4-1 with TRBJ2-5, with D maybe TRBD1 (6 bases). Germline V gene lookup returns CDR1 MGHRA and CDR2 YSYEKL. V was cut by 0 bases and J by 5 bases, with 16 bases left in between. The CDR3 is made up of 16 amino acids. CDR3 in DNA: TGCGCCAGCAGCCAAGATGGGCCAGGGGCTCCGGAGACCCAGTACTTC. It codes for CASSQDGPGAPETQYF.

Turning to this clone: One end of the junction is discordant with germline, which a read error may explain. The chain combines TRBV7-7 with TRBJ2-5, with 14 positions matching TRBD2. The CDR3 is made up of 16 amino acids. The germline gives CDR1 SSHAT, CDR2 FNYEAQ (reference sequence). CDR3 in amino acids: CASSIGTSGGRETQYF. CDR3 nucleotide sequence: TGTGCTAGCAGCATCGGGACTAGCGGGGGTAGGGAGACCCAGTACTTC.

This clone has a single count. The chain joins TRBV6-5 to TRBJ1-4; 8 positions agree with TRBD1. The trim removed 6 bases at V and 4 bases at J, leaving 4 bases unmatched. The CDR3 has 14 residues. Germline V lookup: CDR1 MNHEY, CDR2 SVGAGI. Written as DNA, the CDR3 is TGTGCCAGCAGGGGGACAGGAAATAATGAAAAACTGTTTTTT. This encodes CASRGTGNNEKLFF.

This sequence joins TRBV5-5 and TRBJ2-1; tentatively, D is TRBD2 (6 bases). Trimming removed 3 bases from V and 2 bases from J, with 12 bases in between. The CDR3 extends over 15 amino acids. CDR1 and CDR2 from the germline V gene are SGHKS and YYEKEE (reference sequence). This CDR3 is CASSWDGGTYNEQFF. For the CDR3, the DNA is TGTGCCAGCAGCTGGGACGGGGGAACCTACAATGAGCAGTTCTTC.